This entry concerns a single TCR beta chain. As yet, its antigen is unknown. The sample comes from a study of shared clonotypes between healthy human individuals. General observations from the study: Sequencing depth was expected to influence donor clonotype sharing. Despite large depth, sorted-subset datasets appeared incompletely sequenced.

The germline gives CDR1 SNHLY, CDR2 FYNNEI. J lost 0 bases, V lost 8 bases, and 6 bases had no gene match. The CDR3 covers 14 residues. Data came from immunoSEQ multiplex PCR; TCRdb stores just in-frame clones and leaves some out. The sample includes roughly 700,000 clones, 74% of them seen just once. Donors comprised only Caucasian adults living in Nashville, Tennessee. Memory CD4+ cells were the fraction left after CD45RA+ naive selection. The sequence derives from a woman in her twenties or thirties in good health. Sequencing was performed on memory CD4+ T cells sorted from blood. Subset specified: CD45RA-negative fraction. V gene TRBV2 combines with J gene TRBJ2-5; 7 bases fit TRBD1. The CDR3 sequence is CASSTTGNQETQYF. For the CDR3, the DNA is TGTGCCAGCTCTACGACAGGGAACCAAGAGACCCAGTACTTC.